This entry lists 8 T cell receptor beta chains sequenced from one sample in a study of molecular identifiers for immune sequencing clone quantification. TCRdb reanalysed the PCR reads using MiXCR and keeps one entry per CDR3 protein. The sample has roughly 40,000 distinct CDR3 sequences; around 20% are singletons. Sequenced material: naive CD8+ T cells from blood, with Jurkat cell RNA spiked in. The sample's subset: FACS-sorted CD8+CD4-CCR7+CD45RA+ naive T cells. The receptors stem from a human donor in good health. Some libraries in this study had Jurkat cell RNA spiked in.

This clonotype was counted a single time. This may be a read error: a much more frequent sequence differs by one nucleotide. This chain joins TRBV5-1 and TRBJ1-2; D not certain. Per the germline V gene, CDR1 is SGHRS and CDR2 is YFSETQ. The CDR3 sequence is 12 residues long. CDR3 DNA sequence: TGCGCCAGCAGCCCGGAGACCTATGACTACACCTTC. This sequence encodes CASSPETYDYTF.

This clonotype was found many times. J is TRBJ2-7 and V is TRBV4-2; 7 positions match TRBD1. Looked up from germline, CDR1 is LGHNA and CDR2 is YNFKEQ. The J segment lost 3 bases and the V segment lost 1 base, leaving 6 bases of the junction unmatched. The CDR3 totals 15 residues. The CDR3 loop is CASSQGTGRVYEQYF. The DNA for the CDR3 is TGTGCCAGCAGCCAAGGGACAGGTCGAGTCTACGAGCAGTACTTC.

In its sample, this clonotype was seen many times. This chain connects TRBV19 to TRBJ2-7, with 8 positions matching TRBD2. J lost 3 bases, V lost 8 bases, and 9 bases had no gene match. The CDR3 length is 14 residues. Germline V lookup: CDR1 LNHDA, CDR2 SQIVND (reference sequence). The CDR3 nucleotides are TGTGCCAGTGCCGAAGCGGGGACTAGCTACGAGCAGTACTTC. This translates into CASAEAGTSYEQYF.

This clonotype was detected a few times. The chain has TRBV2 and TRBJ2-1; D gene ambiguous. CDR1 and CDR2 (germline): SNHLY, FYNNEI. V was pared by 9 bases and J by 4 bases, with 28 bases between. The CDR3 length is 18 residues. The CDR3 spells CARGVGDSWWDRYNEQFF. CDR3 in DNA: TGTGCCAGGGGCGTCGGTGATTCATGGTGGGATCGATACAATGAGCAGTTCTTC. The full variable domain, rest sourced from reference TRBV2 and TRBJ2-1, is EPEVTQTPSHQVTQMGQEVILRCVPISNHLYFYWYRQILGQKVEFLVSFYNNEISEKSEIFDDQFSVERPDGSNFTLKIRSTKLEDSAMYFCARGVGDSWWDRYNEQFFGPGTRLTVL.

This clonotype was observed a handful of times. This chain's CDR3 is CASSSNRGSEKLFF. The CDR3 DNA reads as TGTGCCAGCAGCTCTAACAGGGGGAGCGAAAAACTGTTTTTT. V and J are TRBV7-6 and TRBJ1-4; 8 bases fit TRBD1. The V gene end was trimmed by 4 bases and the J gene end by 8 bases; junction bases not matched to a gene: 6. CDR3 length: 14 residues. CDR1 is SGHVS, CDR2 FNYEAQ, per germline.

V is TRBV29-1 and J is TRBJ2-2; possibly TRBD1 for D (6 bases). Germline V gives CDR1 SQVTM, CDR2 ANQGSEA. V was pared by 6 bases and J by 8 bases, with 16 bases between. The CDR3 spans 13 residues. The CDR3 sequence is CSVTDSSGGELFF. In DNA form, the CDR3 reads TGCAGCGTAACGGACAGTTCGGGGGGGGAGCTGTTTTTT.

This chain links TRBV27 with TRBJ2-7; no clear D gene. The germline gives CDR1 MNHEY, CDR2 SMNVEV (reference sequence). V was clipped by 8 bases and J by 6 bases, with 14 bases between them. CDR3 length: 12 amino acids. CDR3 DNA sequence: TGTGCCAGCGGAACGACTGCGTTCGAGCAGTACTTC. Its protein product is CASGTTAFEQYF.

Concerning this clonotype itself: A read error is possible here, since a much larger clone lies one base away. The rearrangement joins TRBV7-9 to TRBJ1-1; D gene uncertain. The V end lost 3 bases, the J end lost 6 bases, and 5 bases lay between the germline ends. CDR3 length: 11 residues. Germline V lookup: CDR1 SEHNR, CDR2 FQNEAQ (reference sequence). CDR3 sequence: CASSFKAEAFF. In DNA form, the CDR3 reads TGTGCCAGCAGCTTTAAGGCTGAAGCTTTCTTT.